This TCR beta chain comes out of a study of tissue-resident memory T cells in lung cancer (dated 2019 in TCRdb). Study-wide context: Paired tumor TRM and tumor non-TRM populations from 9 to 11 lung cancer patients were compared by TCR beta-chain sequencing.

According to the germline V gene (reference sequence), CDR1 reads MNHEY and CDR2 reads SMNVEV. The V end loses 0 bases and the J end loses 4 bases, and a stretch of 9 bases separates them. Reading from cysteine to phenylalanine, the CDR3 counts 14 amino acids. Solely the CDR3 DNA is kept, with 42 bases framed from the first base. Data came from an Illumina MiSeq. Unique molecular identifiers were incorporated into the TCR sequencing libraries, and TruSeq single indexes were used for indexing. Turning to the authors' computational methods: TCR reads were mapped and error-corrected with MIGEC v1.2.7, then analyzed with VDJtools v1.1.7, both using default settings. Shannon-Wiener and inverse Simpson indices, computed in VDJtools, were used to quantify repertoire diversity. A TCRbeta clonotype was considered expanded if the clonotype met a frequency threshold of at least three. Wilcoxon rank-sum tests across roughly ten patients were used for the statistical comparisons of TCR diversity between tumor TRM and non-TRM populations. Clones were called with MiXCR by TCRdb after fastp trimmed the public reads at Q25, and only in-frame beta chains were retained. Under each unique CDR3 protein, matching rows form one entry showing the most common genes and DNA. TCRdb, rather than the study authors, made the V and J calls. Within this sample are roughly 290 distinct CDR3 sequences, with roughly 21% of them counted one time only. In total, the top ten clones hold about 65% of the sample.

As concerns this clonotype: Its antigen is unknown. Per-base quality was not reported, and no clone a single base away is much larger than it.

A BD FACSAria-II was used to sort CD8+ T cells by CD103 expression straight into ice-cold TRIzol LS reagent. Freshly resected lung tumor tissue was collected at the time of surgical resection. Fresh cells were subjected to Fc receptor blocking and were subsequently stained for CD45, CD4, CD3, CD8A and CD103, and DAPI was used for live/dead discrimination. A miRNeasy kit was used to purify total RNA from sorted CD103+ and CD103- CD8+ T cells. CD103 expression was used to sort tumor-infiltrating CD8+ cytotoxic T cells, separating tissue-resident memory (TRM) cells from non-TRM cells. Donors were patients with treatment-naive lung cancer. Patients with respiratory malignancies who were newly diagnosed and untreated were recruited prospectively after referral. The investigation overall reported the following: Compared with tumor non-TRM cells, tumor TRM cells had a significantly more restricted TCR repertoire, with lower Shannon-Wiener and inverse Simpson diversity. On average, expanded clonotypes made up about 70% of tumor TRM repertoires, compared with approximately 52% of tumor non-TRM repertoires.

The TCR comes from a human donor with treatment-naive lung cancer (subtype not recorded). The source material was CD103- CD8+ T cells from lung tumor tissue. Explained via the paper, the cell subset or site label denotes: non-TRM CD8+ CTLs. The chain is made from TRBV27 and TRBJ1-1; no D gene is confidently identified. The CDR3 region has the sequence CASSLSNSGTEAFF. The DNA sequence follows: TGTGCCAGCAGTTTATCAAATTCGGGCACTGAAGCTTTCTTT.